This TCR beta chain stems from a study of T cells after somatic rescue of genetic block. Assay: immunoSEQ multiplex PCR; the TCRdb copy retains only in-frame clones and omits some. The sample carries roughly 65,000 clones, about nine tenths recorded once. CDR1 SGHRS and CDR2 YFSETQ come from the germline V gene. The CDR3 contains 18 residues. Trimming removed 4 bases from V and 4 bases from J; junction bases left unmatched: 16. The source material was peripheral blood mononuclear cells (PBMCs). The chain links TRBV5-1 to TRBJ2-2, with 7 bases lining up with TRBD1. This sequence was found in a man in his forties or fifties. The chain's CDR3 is CASSPLARQGVGTGELFF. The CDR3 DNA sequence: TGCGCCAGCAGCCCCCTAGCCAGACAGGGTGTTGGCACCGGGGAGCTGTTTTTT. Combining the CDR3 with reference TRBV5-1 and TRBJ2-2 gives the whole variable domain KAGVTQTPRYLIKTRGQQVTLSCSPISGHRSVSWYQQTPGQGLQFLFEYFSETQRNKGNFPGRFSGRQFSNSRSEMNVSTLELGDSALYLCASSPLARQGVGTGELFFGEGSRLTVL.